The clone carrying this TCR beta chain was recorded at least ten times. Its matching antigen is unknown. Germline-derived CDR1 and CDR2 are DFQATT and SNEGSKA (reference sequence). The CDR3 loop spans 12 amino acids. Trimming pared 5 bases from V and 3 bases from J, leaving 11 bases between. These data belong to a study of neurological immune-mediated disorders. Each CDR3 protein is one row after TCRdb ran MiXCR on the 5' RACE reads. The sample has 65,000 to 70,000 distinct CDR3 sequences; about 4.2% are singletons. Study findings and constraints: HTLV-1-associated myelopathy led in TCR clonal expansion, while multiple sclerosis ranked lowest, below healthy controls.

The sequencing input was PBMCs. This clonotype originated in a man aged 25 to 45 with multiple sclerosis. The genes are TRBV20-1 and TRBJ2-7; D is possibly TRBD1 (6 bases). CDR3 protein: CSAQTGYYEQYF. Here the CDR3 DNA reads TGCAGTGCTCAAACAGGGTACTACGAGCAGTACTTC.